The 10 T cell receptor beta chains below come from one sample, sequenced in a study of cytomegalovirus exposure and HLA in healthy donors. PCR primers comprised 60 Vbeta and 13 Jbeta primers. Using immunoSEQ multiplex PCR, the repertoire was profiled, and TCRdb retains in-frame clones only, with some absent. There are under 200,000 clones in the sample; about two thirds occur only once, and approximately 4.5% lies in the top ten. The sequenced sample was PBMCs. Receptors were obtained from a woman aged 18-30 years in good health and CMV-seropositive.

The chain has TRBV29-1 and TRBJ2-1, with 10 positions matching TRBD1. CDR1 is SQVTM, CDR2 ANQGSEA, per germline. This CDR3 is 13 amino acids long. Trimming at V came to 4 bases and at J to 3 bases, leaving 0 bases not matched to a gene. The CDR3 region has the DNA TGCAGCGTTGGGGACAGGGGCTACAATGAGCAGTTCTTC. This translates into CSVGDRGYNEQFF.

J is TRBJ1-2 and V is TRBV14; perhaps TRBD1 as D (5 bases). CDR3 size: 15 residues. V was pared by 4 bases and J by 6 bases, with 18 bases between. Germline CDR1 SGHDN, CDR2 FVKESK. The CDR3 sequence: CASSLQKGGVHGYTF. CDR3 nucleotides: TGTGCCAGCAGCCTTCAGAAGGGAGGGGTCCATGGCTACACCTTC.

The chain's CDR3 is CASSLGPGGGEAFF. CDR3 coding DNA: TGTGCCAGCAGCTTAGGTCCCGGGGGGGGTGAAGCTTTCTTT. The genes are TRBV11-2 and TRBJ1-1, with D perhaps matching TRBD1 (5 bases). Germline V gene sequence: CDR1 SGHAT, CDR2 FQNNGV. V was clipped by 1 base and J by 7 bases, with 13 bases between them. The CDR3 length is 14 residues.

This sequence joins TRBV5-1 and TRBJ2-7; 9 bases agree with TRBD2. The trim removed 5 bases at V and 7 bases at J, leaving 10 bases unmatched. The germline V gene has CDR1 SGHRS and CDR2 YFSETQ. The CDR3 has 14 amino acids. The CDR3 DNA reads as TGCGCCAGCAGGCGGCTAGCGGGAACAGGTGAGCAGTACTTC. Its protein is CASRRLAGTGEQYF.

J is TRBJ2-3 and V is TRBV4-3; 14 bases agree with TRBD2. Germline V gene lookup returns CDR1 LGHNA and CDR2 YSLEER. Trimming took 5 bases from V and 4 from J; bases not matched to a gene: 11. The CDR3 loop spans 18 amino acids. CDR3 amino acids: CASSSRLAGGGGADTQYF. The CDR3 DNA follows: TGCGCCAGCAGCTCCCGACTAGCGGGGGGGGGCGGGGCAGATACGCAGTATTTT.

J is TRBJ2-1 and V is TRBV4-3; D possibly corresponds to TRBD2 (6 bases). V shed 1 base and J shed 8 bases, with 15 bases lying between them. CDR1 is LGHNA, CDR2 YSLEER, per germline. The CDR3 contains 15 residues. CDR3 in amino acids: CASSQAPGVAHEQFF. DNA of the CDR3: TGCGCCAGCAGCCAAGCGCCGGGGGTTGCCCATGAGCAGTTCTTC.

In this sample, this clone turned up a few times. The chain uses TRBV12-5 and TRBJ2-7, with a tentative D call TRBD2 (5 bases). Germline loops: CDR1 LGHNT, CDR2 FRNRAP. With 3 bases removed from V and 3 bases from J, the gap between germline ends came to 6 bases. The length of the CDR3 is 12 residues. CDR3 protein: CASGFGDYEQYF. CDR3 DNA: TGTGCTAGTGGTTTCGGGGACTACGAGCAGTACTTC.

The chain is built from TRBV6-5 and TRBJ2-3, with 10 bases lining up with TRBD2. V trimming: 7 bases; J trimming: 7 bases; junction bases outside the gene matches: 8. The CDR3 is 14 residues long. The germline gives CDR1 MNHEY, CDR2 SVGAGI. This CDR3 reads CASKGAGGLNTQYF. The CDR3 nucleotides are TGTGCCAGCAAAGGAGCGGGGGGGCTGAATACGCAGTATTTT.

This clone was recorded only once. The V gene is TRBV6-5, the J gene TRBJ2-7; D is possibly TRBD1 (5 bases). This CDR3 is built from 15 residues. The V and J ends lost 0 bases and 5 bases respectively, with 14 bases between them. CDR1 and CDR2 (germline): MNHEY, SVGAGI. CDR3 loop: CASSYSFQGLDEQYF. The CDR3 DNA reads as TGTGCCAGCAGTTACTCGTTCCAGGGCTTGGACGAGCAGTACTTC.

This chain connects TRBV30 to TRBJ1-1, with D perhaps TRBD1 (6 bases). Germline V CDR1 and CDR2: GTSNPN, SVGIG (reference sequence). Trimming took 8 bases from V and 5 from J, leaving 15 bases between them. The CDR3 covers 12 residues. The CDR3: CAGPGTSTEAFF. The CDR3 coding sequence is TGTGCCGGACCAGGGACAAGTACTGAAGCTTTCTTT.